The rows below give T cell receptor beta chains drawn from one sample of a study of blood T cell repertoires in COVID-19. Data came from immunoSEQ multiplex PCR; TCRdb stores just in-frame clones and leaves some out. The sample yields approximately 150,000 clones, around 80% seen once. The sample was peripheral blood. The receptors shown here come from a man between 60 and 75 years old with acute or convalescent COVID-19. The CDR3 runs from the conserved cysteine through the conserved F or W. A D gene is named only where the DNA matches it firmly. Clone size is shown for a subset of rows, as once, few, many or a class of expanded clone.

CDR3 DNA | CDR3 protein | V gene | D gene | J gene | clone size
TGCGCCAGCAGTCCCCTCGGGGGTCTGTACGAGCAGTACTTC | CASSPLGGLYEQYF | TRBV4-1 | - | TRBJ2-7 | few
TGTGCCAGCAGGAGAGGACAGGGAACCACCGGGGAGCTGTTTTTT | CASRRGQGTTGELFF | TRBV14 | TRBD1 | TRBJ2-2 | -
TGTGCCAGCAGTCCCGGGACAGGGGCCGGGAATACGCAGTATTTT | CASSPGTGAGNTQYF | TRBV5-4 | TRBD1 | TRBJ2-3 | -
TGTGCCAGTAGTAGATCGGGACAGGGGGAGACCCAGTACTTC | CASSRSGQGETQYF | TRBV19 | TRBD1 | TRBJ2-5 | -
TGTGCCACCAGCAGAGATCCAAGGCAGGGGGGTTCACCCCTCCACTTT | CATSRDPRQGGSPLHF | TRBV15 | TRBD1 | TRBJ1-6 | -
TGTGCCAGTAGTATAGAGGGGGGACGGACAGATACGCAGTATTTT | CASSIEGGRTDTQYF | TRBV19 | - | TRBJ2-3 | few
TGTGCCAGTAGTAGGGGAGGGGACAGGTTTTTGGGGTATCAGCCCCAGCATTTT | CASSRGGDRFLGYQPQHF | TRBV19 | TRBD1 | TRBJ1-5 | -
TGTGCCAGCAGCTGGGGAGGGGGCTCCTACGAGCAGTACTTC | CASSWGGGSYEQYF | TRBV11-2 | - | TRBJ2-7 | -
TGTGCCAGCAGCCGGGACAGCCCTAACACCGGGGAGCTGTTTTTT | CASSRDSPNTGELFF | TRBV28 | TRBD1 | TRBJ2-2 | -
TGTGCCAGCTCATCACGACGGACAGGGGATGGCGAGCAGTACTTC | CASSSRRTGDGEQYF | TRBV18 | TRBD1 | TRBJ2-7 | once
TGCGCCAGCAGCCCGCTAGAGGGAGGGGGGCAGTACTTC | CASSPLEGGGQYF | TRBV5-1 | - | TRBJ2-4 | -
TGTGCCAGCAGTCCGACAAATTTCCCTTTTGGCTACACCTTC | CASSPTNFPFGYTF | TRBV27 | - | TRBJ1-2 | once
TGTGCCAGCACCATTACAGGGGCCTACGAGCAGTACTTC | CASTITGAYEQYF | TRBV7-8 | TRBD1 | TRBJ2-7 | -
TGCGCCAGCAGCCCCGGACTAGCGGGAGGGCAGCAGTACTTC | CASSPGLAGGQQYF | TRBV5-1 | TRBD2 | TRBJ2-7 | -
TGTGCCATCAGCCAGGGTAGTTCGAACACTGAAGCTTTCTTT | CAISQGSSNTEAFF | TRBV10-3 | - | TRBJ1-1 | -
TGCGCCAGCAGCCCGTCCGGGACTGAGCCCCAGCATTTT | CASSPSGTEPQHF | TRBV5-1 | - | TRBJ1-5 | -
TGTGCCAGCAGTTTAAGCAGGGAACAGACCCAGTACTTC | CASSLSREQTQYF | TRBV28 | - | TRBJ2-5 | -
TGTGCCAGCAGCTCGGGACTAGCGGGAGGGCAGAGAACGCAGTATTTT | CASSSGLAGGQRTQYF | TRBV13 | TRBD2 | TRBJ2-3 | few
TGTGCCAGCAGCCCTCCCCTAGCGGCACAAGAGACCCAGTACTTC | CASSPPLAAQETQYF | TRBV3-1/TRBV3-2 | TRBD2 | TRBJ2-5 | -
TGTGCCAGCAGTTACAGGATCTCCTACGAGCAGTACTTC | CASSYRISYEQYF | TRBV2 | - | TRBJ2-7 | -
TGTGCCAGCAGCCAAGTCGGACTAGCGGGAGGTGGGGAGCAGTTCTTC | CASSQVGLAGGGEQFF | TRBV3-1/TRBV3-2 | TRBD2 | TRBJ2-1 | -
TGCGCCAGCAGTCCGGACAGGGGCGGCAAAAACATTCAGTACTTC | CASSPDRGGKNIQYF | TRBV10-2 | TRBD1 | TRBJ2-4 | -
TGTGCCAGCAGTTTAGTGGGGGACAGGGGAGACTATGGCTACACCTTC | CASSLVGDRGDYGYTF | TRBV28 | TRBD1 | TRBJ1-2 | -
TGTGCCAGCAGCCTTTCTAGCACGGGGGAGCTGTTTTTT | CASSLSSTGELFF | TRBV11-2 | - | TRBJ2-2 | -
TGTGCCATCAGTGAGTCGGGGCGGGAGGCGGAGACCCAGTACTTC | CAISESGREAETQYF | TRBV10-3 | TRBD2 | TRBJ2-5 | -
TGTGCCAGCAGTCCCGGACTAGCGGGCCGTAATGAGCAGTTCTTC | CASSPGLAGRNEQFF | TRBV6-5 | TRBD2 | TRBJ2-1 | -
TGTGCCAGCTCACCAAATCTCAGGGAGACCCAGTACTTC | CASSPNLRETQYF | TRBV18 | - | TRBJ2-5 | -
TGTGCCAGCAGCGTAGGGGGAGCGGGAGGAAGGGATACGCAGTATTTT | CASSVGGAGGRDTQYF | TRBV9 | TRBD2 | TRBJ2-3 | -
TGCGCCAGCAGCTTATTTCCCTCCGGACAGGGCAATCAGCCCCAGCATTTT | CASSLFPSGQGNQPQHF | TRBV5-1 | TRBD1 | TRBJ1-5 | once
TGTGCCAGCAGTGAAGCGCAGGGGAGATCTGGAAACACCATATATTTT | CASSEAQGRSGNTIYF | TRBV6-1 | - | TRBJ1-3 | -
TGTGCCAGCAGTTGGGTAGCGGGAGTTAAAGAGACCCAGTACTTC | CASSWVAGVKETQYF | TRBV6-5 | TRBD2 | TRBJ2-5 | -
TGTGCCAGCAGCCGAGGACTCACTAACACCGGGGAGCTGTTTTTT | CASSRGLTNTGELFF | TRBV7-8 | - | TRBJ2-2 | -
TGTGCCAGCAGCGTAGGAGCGGGACGGGAGAGCACAGATACGCAGTATTTT | CASSVGAGRESTDTQYF | TRBV9 | TRBD2 | TRBJ2-3 | once
TGCGCCAGCAGTCGGGGGACTAGCGGGAGGACCAGGTACAATGAGCAGTTCTTC | CASSRGTSGRTRYNEQFF | TRBV23-1 | TRBD2 | TRBJ2-1 | -
TGTGCCAGCAGCTCGTCTTTCGCGGTACACAATGAGCAGTTCTTC | CASSSSFAVHNEQFF | TRBV3-1/TRBV3-2 | - | TRBJ2-1 | -
TGTGCCAGCTCACTCGCTAGCGGATACACCGGGGAGCTGTTTTTT | CASSLASGYTGELFF | TRBV6-5 | TRBD2 | TRBJ2-2 | -
TGTGCCAGTAGTATAGATAAGCTGGGACAGGGACATCAGCCCCAGCATTTT | CASSIDKLGQGHQPQHF | TRBV19 | TRBD1 | TRBJ1-5 | many
TGTGCCAGCAGTGACTTGGGGGCCGTGGTCGGGGAGCTGTTTTTT | CASSDLGAVVGELFF | TRBV2 | - | TRBJ2-2 | -
TGTGCCAGCAGCCGGAAGGGAGATCAGCCCCAGCATTTT | CASSRKGDQPQHF | TRBV12-3/TRBV12-4 | - | TRBJ1-5 | -
TGTGCCAGCAGCTTGGCCCCGACTAGCGGGAGTCCCCATGAGCAGTTCTTC | CASSLAPTSGSPHEQFF | TRBV5-5 | TRBD2 | TRBJ2-1 | -
TGTGCCAGCAGAGGGGTTTCGGGAAACATTCAGTACTTC | CASRGVSGNIQYF | TRBV27 | - | TRBJ2-4 | -
TGCGCCAGCAGCTATGTAGGAGGAGGTTACAATGAGCAGTTCTTC | CASSYVGGGYNEQFF | TRBV5-1 | - | TRBJ2-1 | -
TGTGCCAGCAGCTTTTGGGGGGTTCAAGAGACCCAGTACTTC | CASSFWGVQETQYF | TRBV7-9 | - | TRBJ2-5 | -
TGTGCCACCAGTGATTTGCCTAGGGACAGGAACACCGGGGAGCTGTTTTTT | CATSDLPRDRNTGELFF | TRBV24-1 | TRBD1 | TRBJ2-2 | many
TGTGCCAGCAGCCCCAGCGGGTCTTCCTACAATGAGCAGTTCTTC | CASSPSGSSYNEQFF | TRBV11-1 | - | TRBJ2-1 | many
TGTGCCAGCAGCCAAGCTGGAAGGGGTCCCCCCAGGCGCGCCAAAAACATTCAGTACTTC | CASSQAGRGPPRRAKNIQYF | TRBV3-1/TRBV3-2 | - | TRBJ2-4 | -
TGTGCCAGCAACCGACAGGGGGGTTACGAGCAGTACTTC | CASNRQGGYEQYF | TRBV13 | TRBD1 | TRBJ2-7 | -
TGTGCCAGCAGCCCCCCCGGGACAACATCTAATGAGCAGTTCTTC | CASSPPGTTSNEQFF | TRBV7-2 | - | TRBJ2-1 | -
TGTGCCAGCACCGAGGGACAGTTATTTTACGAGCAGTACTTC | CASTEGQLFYEQYF | TRBV6-5 | TRBD1 | TRBJ2-7 | -
TGTGCCAGCAGCCAAGATGATCAGAGACAGAGCACAGATACGCAGTATTTT | CASSQDDQRQSTDTQYF | TRBV3-1/TRBV3-2 | - | TRBJ2-3 | once